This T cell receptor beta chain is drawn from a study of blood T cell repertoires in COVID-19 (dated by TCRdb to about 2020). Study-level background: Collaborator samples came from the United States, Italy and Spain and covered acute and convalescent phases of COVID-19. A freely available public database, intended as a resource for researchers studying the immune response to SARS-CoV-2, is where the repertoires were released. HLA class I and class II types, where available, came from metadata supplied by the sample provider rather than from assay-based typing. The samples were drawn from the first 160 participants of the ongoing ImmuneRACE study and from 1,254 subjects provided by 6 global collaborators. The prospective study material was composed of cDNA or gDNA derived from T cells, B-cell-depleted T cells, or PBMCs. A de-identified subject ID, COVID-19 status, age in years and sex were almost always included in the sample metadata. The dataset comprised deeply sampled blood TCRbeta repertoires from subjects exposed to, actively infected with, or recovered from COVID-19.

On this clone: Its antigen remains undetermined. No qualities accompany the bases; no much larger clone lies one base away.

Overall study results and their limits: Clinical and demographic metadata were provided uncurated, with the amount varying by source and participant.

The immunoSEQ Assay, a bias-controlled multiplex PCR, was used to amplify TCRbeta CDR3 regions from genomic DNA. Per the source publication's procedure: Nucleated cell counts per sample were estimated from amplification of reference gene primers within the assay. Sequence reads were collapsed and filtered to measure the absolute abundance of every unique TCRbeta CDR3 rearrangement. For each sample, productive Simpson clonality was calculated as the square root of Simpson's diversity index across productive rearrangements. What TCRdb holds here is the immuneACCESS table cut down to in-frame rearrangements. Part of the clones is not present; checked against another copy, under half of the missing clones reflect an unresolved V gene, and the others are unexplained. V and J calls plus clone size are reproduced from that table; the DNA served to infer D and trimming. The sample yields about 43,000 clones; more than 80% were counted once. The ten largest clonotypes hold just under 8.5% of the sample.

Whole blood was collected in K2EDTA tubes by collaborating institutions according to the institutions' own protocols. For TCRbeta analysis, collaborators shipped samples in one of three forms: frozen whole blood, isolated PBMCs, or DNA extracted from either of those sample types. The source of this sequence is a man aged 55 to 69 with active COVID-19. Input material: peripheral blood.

The CDR3 sequence is CASSVDRGAEAYEQYF. The nucleotide sequence reads as follows: TGTGCCAGCAGCGTAGATCGGGGGGCGGAAGCCTACGAGCAGTACTTC. The rearranged segments are TRBV9 and TRBJ2-7, with a tentative D gene TRBD2 over 7 matching bases. Sequences SGDLS (CDR1) and YYNGEE (CDR2) are obtained from the germline V gene. V and J are truncated by 0 bases and 2 bases respectively, leaving an intervening sequence of 15 bases. The cysteine opens and the phenylalanine closes a CDR3 of 16 amino acids. CDR3 DNA is the only sequence kept; it has 48 bases, read in frame from the first base.